This T cell receptor (beta chain) was documented in a study of metastatic and nonmetastatic thyroid tumors. Study-wide context: Repertoire comparisons spanned blood and tumor or nodule tissue from malignant and benign thyroid patients.

In the original processing: A papillary thyroid cancer distant-metastasis classifier was built from CDR3 differences across clinicopathological groups. TCRdb re-called the PCR reads through MiXCR. The V and J calls come from TCRdb's annotation, not from the publication. The sample carries 5,000 or so clones, about a sixth recorded once. Broader study findings: As reported, TCR beta diversity in blood and tumor was significantly higher in malignant thyroid tumors than in benign nodules.

No patient received treatment before thyroid surgery. The CDR3 runs 17 residues. Unmatched junction bases numbered 7, after V lost 2 bases and J lost 2 bases. For this clone: Antigen: not known.

The chain is built from TRBV12-3 or TRBV12-4 and TRBJ2-2; TRBD2 matches at 8 bases. This TCR was recovered from a female donor with papillary thyroid cancer or a benign thyroid nodule (not recorded which). Some clones in this sample may be carry-over from other donors' samples. What was sequenced was adjacent normal tissue. The CDR3 DNA is TGTGCCAGCAGTTTAAGGGGCGGGGGGAGCAACACCGGGGAGCTGTTTTTT. This encodes CASSLRGGGSNTGELFF.